This T cell receptor beta chain was retrieved from a study of cytomegalovirus exposure and HLA in healthy donors. Overall study: Assignment to the Caucasian-associated ancestry cluster applied to 75% to 85% of the roughly 420 genotyped donors. General study results and limits: Association with HLA alleles at 0.05 false discovery rate was found for 15,000 or so TCR beta sequences in a later analysis. As a later analysis revealed, the rate of TCR association differed by HLA locus, with DRB1 most and HLA-C fewest. Sequencing likely generated an artifact that appeared as a cluster of highly shared sequence variants.

Primers: 60 Vbeta forward and 13 Jbeta reverse. TCRdb's table, derived via immunoSEQ multiplex PCR, lists solely in-frame clones and lacks some. The table has about 140,000 clones, more than 60% seen once. The V and J ends lost 7 bases and 6 bases respectively, with 13 bases between them. CDR3 length: 13 residues. CDR1 SNHLY and CDR2 FYNNEI come from the germline V gene. With respect to this clone: The antigen is undetermined.

The sequenced sample consisted of PBMCs. The V gene is TRBV2, the J gene TRBJ2-1; D gene uncertain. This sequence was found in a woman in her fifties or sixties in good health and CMV-seropositive. The CDR3 here is CASTIESRNEQFF. CDR3 in DNA: TGTGCCAGCACCATAGAGAGTCGCAATGAGCAGTTCTTC.